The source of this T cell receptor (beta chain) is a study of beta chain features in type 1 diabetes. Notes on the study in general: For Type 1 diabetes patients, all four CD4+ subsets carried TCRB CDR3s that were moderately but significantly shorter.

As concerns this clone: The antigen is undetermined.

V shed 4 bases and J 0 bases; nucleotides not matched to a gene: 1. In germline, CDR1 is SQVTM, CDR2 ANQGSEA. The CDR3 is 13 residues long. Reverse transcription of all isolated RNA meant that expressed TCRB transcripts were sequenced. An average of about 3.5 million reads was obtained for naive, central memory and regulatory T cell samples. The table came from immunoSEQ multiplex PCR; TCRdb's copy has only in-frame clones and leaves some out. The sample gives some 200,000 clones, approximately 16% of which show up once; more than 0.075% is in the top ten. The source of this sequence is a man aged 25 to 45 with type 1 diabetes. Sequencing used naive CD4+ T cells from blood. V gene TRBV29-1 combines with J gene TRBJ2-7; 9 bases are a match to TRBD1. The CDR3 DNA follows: TGCAGCGTTGGGACAGGGGACTCCTACGAGCAGTACTTC. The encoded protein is CSVGTGDSYEQYF.